The rows below give T cell receptor beta chains drawn from one sample of a study of blood T cell repertoires in COVID-19. Using immunoSEQ multiplex PCR, the repertoire was profiled, and TCRdb retains in-frame clones only, with some absent. The sample contains approximately 440,000 clones, around 87% of which appear only once. The specimen sequenced was PBMCs or T cells enriched from blood (not recorded which). The receptors were sampled from a woman under 30 who had recovered from COVID-19. Both conserved end residues are part of each CDR3.

j_call	v_call	cdr3_aa
TRBJ1-6	TRBV5-1	CASSFGGSNSPLHF
TRBJ1-6	TRBV10-1	CASSEEGSPLHF
TRBJ2-7	TRBV3-1/TRBV3-2	CASSPKGGGAANYEQYF
TRBJ1-2	TRBV28	CASSFDGGGYTF
TRBJ1-2	TRBV21-1	CASSKAAPRCRYTF
TRBJ2-5	TRBV7-2	CASSPGLAGVETQYF
TRBJ2-3	TRBV28	CASSPDRGQRDTQYF
TRBJ1-6	TRBV30	CAWSPSGDGDSPLHF
TRBJ1-4	TRBV5-4	CASSLAGGEKLFF
TRBJ2-3	TRBV19	CASSIGVTSSSPTDTQYF
TRBJ2-5	TRBV11-3	CASSLGLAGTQYF
TRBJ2-5	TRBV2	CASRGTSGGWETQYF
TRBJ1-1	TRBV28	CASSLLNSGDRAGNTEAFF
TRBJ2-5	TRBV21-1	CASSPMGQPSPKETQYF
TRBJ1-6	TRBV28	CASSRDSNSPLHF
TRBJ1-6	TRBV5-6	CASYIFSGADSYNSPLHF
TRBJ1-5	TRBV4-2	CASSQEGLGVNQPQHF
TRBJ1-2	TRBV20-1	CSAPRERAF
TRBJ1-6	TRBV28	CASRATGEISPLHF
TRBJ2-3	TRBV7-2	CASSPDLAGGDTQYF
TRBJ1-5	TRBV7-2	CASSLADGVDQPQHF
TRBJ2-6	TRBV5-1	CASSPTETNVLTF
TRBJ1-1	TRBV19	CASSKDRRGLTEAFF
TRBJ1-1	TRBV5-1	CASSPDAGWGTEAFF
TRBJ2-1	TRBV7-8	CASSFVGAGGPNEQFF
TRBJ1-5	TRBV6-1	CASSERQGASNQPQHF
TRBJ1-2	TRBV28	CASSSGTGPLGGYTF
TRBJ2-7	TRBV6-5	CASSLSNRGAYEQYF
TRBJ2-7	TRBV7-2	CASSLATGTGYEQYF
TRBJ1-1	TRBV11-2	CASRTGPGVMGAFF
TRBJ1-1	TRBV19	CASSRDRGHEAFF
TRBJ1-4	TRBV2	CASSYITGTGGTNEKLFF
TRBJ1-2	TRBV4-1	CASSQDLSGGNGYTF
TRBJ2-3	TRBV5-1	CASSLRVAGDDTQYF
TRBJ2-7	TRBV28	CASSFRGHYEQYF
TRBJ1-2	TRBV5-4	CASSLVPVDGYTF
TRBJ1-1	TRBV6-5	CASSFGEKTEAFF
TRBJ1-1	TRBV28	CASFLDRRAFF
TRBJ1-4	TRBV10-3	CAIKGGDNEKLFF
TRBJ1-1	TRBV2	CASRDRGRDEAFF
TRBJ2-1	TRBV2	CASSESGQGQFF
TRBJ1-5	TRBV20-1	CSASSPSQPQHF
TRBJ1-2	TRBV6-5	CASSVDRDYGYTF
TRBJ1-1	TRBV6-4	CASSETRQGKAFF
TRBJ1-3	TRBV27	CASSDRGLSGNTIYF
TRBJ1-2	TRBV30	CACLQGSFGGYTF
TRBJ2-1	TRBV27	CASSRTSGLQEQFF
TRBJ1-2	TRBV5-1	CASRLRTDLVYGYTF
TRBJ1-5	TRBV5-8	CASSRTSDQPQHF
TRBJ1-6	TRBV11-2	CASSLAGESSPLHF
TRBJ1-6	TRBV7-8	CASSLRVDSPPLHF